The text below deals with one T cell receptor (beta chain). This sample was taken from a study of T cells in Graves' hyperthyroidism and ophthalmopathy. CDR1 is SGHTA and CDR2 is FQGNSA in the germline V gene. This CDR3 comprises 14 residues. The ends were cut back, 2 bases at V and 8 bases at J, with 13 bases in the middle. TCR beta CDR3 region amplification was performed from RNA transcripts. Primed by the HTBI set, a first-round RT-PCR was run on the TCR CDR3. Via MiXCR, TCRdb re-called the multiplex PCR reads, giving one row per CDR3 protein. The sample holds 300,000 to 450,000 distinct CDR3 sequences, about 15% seen once.

The receptor comes from a woman aged 25 to 39 with Graves' ophthalmopathy. Sequencing was carried out using blood. The chain uses TRBV7-2 and TRBJ2-1; D is possibly TRBD1 or TRBD2 (6 bases each). The CDR3 region is CASSLTGGRDEQFF. CDR3 in DNA: TGTGCCAGCAGCTTAACCGGGGGCCGGGATGAGCAGTTCTTC.